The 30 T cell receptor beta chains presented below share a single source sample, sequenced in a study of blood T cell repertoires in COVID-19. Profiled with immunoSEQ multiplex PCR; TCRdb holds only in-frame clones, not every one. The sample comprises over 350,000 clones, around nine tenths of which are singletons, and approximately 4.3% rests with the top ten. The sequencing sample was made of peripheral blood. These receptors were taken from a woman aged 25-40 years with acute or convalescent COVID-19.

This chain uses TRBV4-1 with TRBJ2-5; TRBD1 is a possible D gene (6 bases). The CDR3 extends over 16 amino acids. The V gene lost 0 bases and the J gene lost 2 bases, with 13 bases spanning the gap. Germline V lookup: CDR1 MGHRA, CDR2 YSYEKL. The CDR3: CASSQDPTGPQETQYF. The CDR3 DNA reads TGCGCCAGCAGCCAAGACCCAACAGGGCCACAAGAGACCCAGTACTTC.

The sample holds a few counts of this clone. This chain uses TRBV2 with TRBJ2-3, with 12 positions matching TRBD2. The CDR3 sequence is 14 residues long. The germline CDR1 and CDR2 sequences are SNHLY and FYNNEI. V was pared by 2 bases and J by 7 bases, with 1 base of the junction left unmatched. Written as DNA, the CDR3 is TGTGCCAGCAGTGAACTAGCGGGGGGGAATACGCAGTATTTT. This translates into CASSELAGGNTQYF.

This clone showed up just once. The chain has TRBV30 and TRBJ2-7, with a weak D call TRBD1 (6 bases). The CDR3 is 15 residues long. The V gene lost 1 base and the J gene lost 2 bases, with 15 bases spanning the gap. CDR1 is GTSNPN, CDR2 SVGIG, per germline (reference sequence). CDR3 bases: TGTGCCTGGAGTGGAGGTACAGGACAGACCTACGAGCAGTACTTC. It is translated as CAWSGGTGQTYEQYF. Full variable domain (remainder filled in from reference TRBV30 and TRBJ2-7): SQTIHQWPATLVQPVGSPLSLECTVEGTSNPNLYWYRQAAGRGLQLLFYSVGIGQISSEVPQNLSASRPQDRQFILSSKKLLLSDSGFYLCAWSGGTGQTYEQYFGPGTRLTVT.

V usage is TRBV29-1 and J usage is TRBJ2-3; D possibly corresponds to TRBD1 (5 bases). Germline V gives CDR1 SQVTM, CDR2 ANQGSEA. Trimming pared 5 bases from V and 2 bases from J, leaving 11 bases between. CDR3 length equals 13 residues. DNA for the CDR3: TGCAGCGTTTTTTGGGGCTTCACAGATACGCAGTATTTT. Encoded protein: CSVFWGFTDTQYF.

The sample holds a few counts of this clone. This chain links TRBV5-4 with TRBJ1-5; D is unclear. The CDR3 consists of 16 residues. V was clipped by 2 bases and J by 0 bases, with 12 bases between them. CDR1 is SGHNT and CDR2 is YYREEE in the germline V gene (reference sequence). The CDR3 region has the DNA TGTGCCAGCAGCTTACGGACGGGAAATAGCAATCAGCCCCAGCATTTT. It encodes CASSLRTGNSNQPQHF.

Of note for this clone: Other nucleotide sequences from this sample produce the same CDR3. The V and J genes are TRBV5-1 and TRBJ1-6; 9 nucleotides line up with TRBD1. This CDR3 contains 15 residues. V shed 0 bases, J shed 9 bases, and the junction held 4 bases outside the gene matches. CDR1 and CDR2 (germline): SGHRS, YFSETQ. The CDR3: CASSLGGQGRSPLHF. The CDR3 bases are TGCGCCAGCAGCTTGGGGGGACAGGGCCGTTCACCCCTCCACTTT.

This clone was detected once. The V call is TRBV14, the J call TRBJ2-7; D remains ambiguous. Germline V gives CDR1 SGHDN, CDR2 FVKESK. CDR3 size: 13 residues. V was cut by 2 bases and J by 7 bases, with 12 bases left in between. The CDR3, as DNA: TGTGCCAGCAGCCAATTTTCAGGAAGAGAGCAGTACTTC. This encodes CASSQFSGREQYF.

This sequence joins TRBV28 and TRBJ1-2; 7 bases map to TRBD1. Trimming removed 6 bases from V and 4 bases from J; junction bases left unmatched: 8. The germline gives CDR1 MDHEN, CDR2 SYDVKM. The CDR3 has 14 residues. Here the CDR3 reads CASRGQGVFYGYTF. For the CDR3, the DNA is TGTGCCAGCAGAGGGCAGGGGGTATTCTATGGCTACACCTTC.

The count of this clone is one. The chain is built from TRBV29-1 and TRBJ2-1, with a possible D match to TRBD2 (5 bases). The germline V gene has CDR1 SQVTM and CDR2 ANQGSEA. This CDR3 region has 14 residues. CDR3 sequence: CAEVGSDGRNEQFF. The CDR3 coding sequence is TGCGCCGAGGTAGGTAGCGACGGGCGCAATGAGCAGTTCTTC.

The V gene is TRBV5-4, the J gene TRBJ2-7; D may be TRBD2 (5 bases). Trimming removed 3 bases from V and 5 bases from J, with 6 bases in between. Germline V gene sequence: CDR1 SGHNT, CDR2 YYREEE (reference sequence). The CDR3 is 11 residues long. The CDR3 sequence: CASSSGNEQYF. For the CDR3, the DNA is TGTGCCAGCAGCTCCGGGAACGAGCAGTACTTC.

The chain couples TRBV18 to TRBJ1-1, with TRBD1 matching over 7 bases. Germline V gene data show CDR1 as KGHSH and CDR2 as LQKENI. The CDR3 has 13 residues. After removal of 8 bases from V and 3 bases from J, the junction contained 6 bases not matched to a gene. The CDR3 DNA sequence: TGTGCCAGCCGACAGGGCCTCGACACTGAAGCTTTCTTT. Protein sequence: CASRQGLDTEAFF.

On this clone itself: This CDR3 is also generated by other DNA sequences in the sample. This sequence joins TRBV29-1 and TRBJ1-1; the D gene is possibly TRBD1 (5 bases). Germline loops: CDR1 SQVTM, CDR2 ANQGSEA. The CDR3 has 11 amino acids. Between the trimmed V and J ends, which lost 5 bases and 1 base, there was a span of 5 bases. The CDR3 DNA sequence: TGCAGCGTTCAGGGGAACACTGAAGCTTTCTTT. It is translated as CSVQGNTEAFF.

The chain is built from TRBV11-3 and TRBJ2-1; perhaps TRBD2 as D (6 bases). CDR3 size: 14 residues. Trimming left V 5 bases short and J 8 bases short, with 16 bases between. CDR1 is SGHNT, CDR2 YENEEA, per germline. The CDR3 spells CASSPPICGDEQFF. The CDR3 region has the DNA TGTGCCAGCAGCCCCCCTATTTGCGGGGATGAGCAGTTCTTC.

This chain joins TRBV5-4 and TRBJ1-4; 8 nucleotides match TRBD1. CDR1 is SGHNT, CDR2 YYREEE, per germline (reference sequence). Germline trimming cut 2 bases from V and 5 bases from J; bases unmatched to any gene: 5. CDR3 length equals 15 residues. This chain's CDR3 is CASSFQQGGNEKLFF. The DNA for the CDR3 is TGTGCCAGCAGCTTCCAACAGGGGGGGAATGAAAAACTGTTTTTT. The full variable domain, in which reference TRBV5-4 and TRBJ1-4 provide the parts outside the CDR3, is ETGVTQSPTHLIKTRGQQVTLRCSSQSGHNTVSWYQQALGQGPQFIFQYYREEENGRGNFPPRFSGLQFPNYSSELNVNALELDDSALYLCASSFQQGGNEKLFFGSGTQLSVL.

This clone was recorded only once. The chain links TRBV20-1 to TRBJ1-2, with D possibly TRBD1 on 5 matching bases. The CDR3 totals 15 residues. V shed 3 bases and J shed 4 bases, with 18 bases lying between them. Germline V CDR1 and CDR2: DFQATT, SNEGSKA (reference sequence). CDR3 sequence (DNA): TGCAGTGCTAGTAAGGCGGGGATGGGGCCCTATGGCTACACCTTC. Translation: CSASKAGMGPYGYTF.

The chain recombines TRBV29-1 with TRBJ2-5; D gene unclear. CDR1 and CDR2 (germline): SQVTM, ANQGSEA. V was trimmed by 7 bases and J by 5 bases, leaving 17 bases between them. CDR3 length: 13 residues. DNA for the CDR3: TGCAGCGCGGTACCGGGTCCCTCGGAGACCCAGTACTTC. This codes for CSAVPGPSETQYF.

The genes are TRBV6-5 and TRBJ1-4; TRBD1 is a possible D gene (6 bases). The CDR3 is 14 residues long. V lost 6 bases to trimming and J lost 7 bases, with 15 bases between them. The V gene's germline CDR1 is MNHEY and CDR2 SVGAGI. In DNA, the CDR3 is TGTGCCAGCAGCTCCAGGGGTTTGAGTGAAAAACTGTTTTTT. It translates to CASSSRGLSEKLFF.

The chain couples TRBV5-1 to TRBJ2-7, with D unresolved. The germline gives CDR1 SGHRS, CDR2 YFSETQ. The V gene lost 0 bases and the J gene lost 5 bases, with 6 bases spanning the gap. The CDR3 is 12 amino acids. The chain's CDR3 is CASSLAGHEQYF. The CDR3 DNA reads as TGCGCCAGCAGCTTGGCAGGCCACGAGCAGTACTTC. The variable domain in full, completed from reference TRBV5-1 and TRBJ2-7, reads KAGVTQTPRYLIKTRGQQVTLSCSPISGHRSVSWYQQTPGQGLQFLFEYFSETQRNKGNFPGRFSGRQFSNSRSEMNVSTLELGDSALYLCASSLAGHEQYFGPGTRLTVT.

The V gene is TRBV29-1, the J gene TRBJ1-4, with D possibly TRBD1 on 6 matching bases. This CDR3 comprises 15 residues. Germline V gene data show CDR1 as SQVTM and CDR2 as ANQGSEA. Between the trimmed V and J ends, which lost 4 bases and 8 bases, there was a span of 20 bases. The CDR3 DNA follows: TGCAGCGTTGCTTCATCTTTGGACAGCACCGAAAAACTGTTTTTT. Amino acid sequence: CSVASSLDSTEKLFF.

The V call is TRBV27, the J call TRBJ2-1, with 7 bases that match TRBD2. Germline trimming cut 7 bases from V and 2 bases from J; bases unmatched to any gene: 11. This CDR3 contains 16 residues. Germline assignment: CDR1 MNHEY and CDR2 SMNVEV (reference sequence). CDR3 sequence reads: CASTRDPRGAYNEQFF. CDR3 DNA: TGTGCCAGCACTCGCGACCCCCGGGGGGCCTACAATGAGCAGTTCTTC.

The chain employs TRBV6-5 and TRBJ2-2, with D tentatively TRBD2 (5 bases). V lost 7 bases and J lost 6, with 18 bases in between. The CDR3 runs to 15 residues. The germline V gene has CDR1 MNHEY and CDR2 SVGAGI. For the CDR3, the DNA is TGTGCCAGCATTAAGTCAGGAGGTCTTCCCGGGGAGCTGTTTTTT. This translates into CASIKSGGLPGELFF.

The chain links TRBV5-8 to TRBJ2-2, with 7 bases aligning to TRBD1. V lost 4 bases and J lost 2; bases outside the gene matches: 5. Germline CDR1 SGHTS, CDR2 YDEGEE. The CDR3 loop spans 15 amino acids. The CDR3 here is CASSPRDSNTGELFF. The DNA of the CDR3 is TGTGCCAGCAGCCCCCGGGACAGCAACACCGGGGAGCTGTTTTTT.

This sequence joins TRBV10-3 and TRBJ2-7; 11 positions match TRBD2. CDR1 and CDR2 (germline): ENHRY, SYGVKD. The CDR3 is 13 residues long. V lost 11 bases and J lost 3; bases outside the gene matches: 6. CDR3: CASLAGGFYEQYF. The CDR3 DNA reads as TGTGCCTCCTTAGCGGGGGGGTTCTACGAGCAGTACTTC.

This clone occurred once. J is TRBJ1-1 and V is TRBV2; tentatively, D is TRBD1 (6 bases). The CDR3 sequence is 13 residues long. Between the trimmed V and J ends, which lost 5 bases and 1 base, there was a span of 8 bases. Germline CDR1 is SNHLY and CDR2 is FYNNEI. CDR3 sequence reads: CASSYRENTEAFF. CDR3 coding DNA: TGTGCCAGCAGTTACAGGGAGAACACTGAAGCTTTCTTT.

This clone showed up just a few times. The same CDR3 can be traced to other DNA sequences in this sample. In nucleotides, the CDR3 is TGTGCCAGCAGGCCAGGGGGGAATCAGCCCCAGCATTTT. This sequence encodes CASRPGGNQPQHF. V usage is TRBV12-3 or TRBV12-4 and J usage is TRBJ1-5, with 7 bases matching TRBD1. J gave up 4 bases and V 6 bases, and 3 bases lay outside the gene matches. The CDR3 is 13 residues long.

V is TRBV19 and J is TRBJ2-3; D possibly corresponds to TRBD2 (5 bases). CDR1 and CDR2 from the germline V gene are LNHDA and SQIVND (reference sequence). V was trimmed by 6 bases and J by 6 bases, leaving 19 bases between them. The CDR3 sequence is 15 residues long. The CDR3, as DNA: TGTGCCAGTAGAGTTCTCGGCAGTCGAGGGGATACGCAGTATTTT. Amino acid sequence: CASRVLGSRGDTQYF. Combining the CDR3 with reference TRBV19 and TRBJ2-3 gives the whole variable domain DGGITQSPKYLFRKEGQNVTLSCEQNLNHDAMYWYRQDPGQGLRLIYYSQIVNDFQKGDIAEGYSVSREKKESFPLTVTSAQKNPTAFYLCASRVLGSRGDTQYFGPGTRLTVL.

CDR3 in DNA: TGCGCCAGCAGCTTGGAACCGGGACAGGGGAGGTACGAGCAGTACTTC. Its translation is CASSLEPGQGRYEQYF. The rearrangement joins TRBV5-1 to TRBJ2-7, with 10 bases identical to TRBD1. Losses at the gene ends were 0 bases for V and 4 bases for J; bases not matched to a gene: 7. This CDR3 contains 16 residues. Germline CDR1 is SGHRS and CDR2 is YFSETQ.

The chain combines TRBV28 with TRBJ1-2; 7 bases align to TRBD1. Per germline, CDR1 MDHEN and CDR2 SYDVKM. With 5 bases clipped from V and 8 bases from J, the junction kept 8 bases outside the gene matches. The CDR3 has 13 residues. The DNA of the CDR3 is TGTGCCAGCAGTCCAGGGGGGTATGTGGGCTACACCTTC. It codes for CASSPGGYVGYTF.

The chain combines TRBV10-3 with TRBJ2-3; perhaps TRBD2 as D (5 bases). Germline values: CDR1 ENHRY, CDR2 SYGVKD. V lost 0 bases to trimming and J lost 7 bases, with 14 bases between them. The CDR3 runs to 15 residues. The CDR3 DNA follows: TGTGCCATCAGTGAGTCCGGACTTTTTAAGAATACGCAGTATTTT. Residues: CAISESGLFKNTQYF.

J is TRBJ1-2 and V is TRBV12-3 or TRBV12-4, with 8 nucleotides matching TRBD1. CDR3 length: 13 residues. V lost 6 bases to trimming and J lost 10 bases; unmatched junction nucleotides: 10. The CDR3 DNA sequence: TGTGCCAGCAGACCGGACAGGGTGAGCGACTACACCTTC. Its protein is CASRPDRVSDYTF.